These 31 T cell receptor beta chains came from one sample sequenced in a study of T cell responses to AZD1222 COVID-19 vaccine. Method: immunoSEQ multiplex PCR; TCRdb's copy keeps in-frame clones and lacks some. Of tens of thousands of clones in the sample, approximately 90% were seen once. Sample: peripheral blood, taken 28 days after the second AZD1222 dose. Receptors were obtained from an adult who received the AZD1222 COVID-19 vaccine.

The chain has TRBV5-1 and TRBJ2-2; 9 bases line up with TRBD1. This CDR3 comprises 16 residues. Germline V gene sequence: CDR1 SGHRS, CDR2 YFSETQ. After removal of 4 bases from V and 2 bases from J, the junction contained 6 bases not matched to a gene. The CDR3 DNA follows: TGCGCCAGCAGCGGGGGACAGGGCCGCAACACCGGGGAGCTGTTTTTT. Translating it yields CASSGGQGRNTGELFF.

The V call is TRBV28, the J call TRBJ2-1; 11 nucleotides align to TRBD1. The CDR3 runs to 15 residues. Losses at the gene ends were 4 bases for V and 6 bases for J; bases not matched to a gene: 5. Per the germline V gene, CDR1 is MDHEN and CDR2 is SYDVKM. The CDR3 DNA is TGTGCCAGCAGTTGGGCCGGGACAGGGGGCAATGAGCAGTTCTTC. Protein product: CASSWAGTGGNEQFF.

J is TRBJ1-6 and V is TRBV11-2; the D is unclear. This CDR3 contains 12 residues. Trimming pared 3 bases from V and 10 bases from J, leaving 7 bases between. Looked up from germline, CDR1 is SGHAT and CDR2 is FQNNGV. The CDR3 region is CASSLLGSPLHF. The CDR3 region has the DNA TGTGCCAGCAGCTTGCTGGGGTCACCCCTCCACTTT.

This chain connects TRBV2 to TRBJ2-7; D is ambiguous. The CDR3 covers 11 residues. V lost 6 bases and J 6 bases, leaving 9 bases between the germline ends. Germline V CDR1 and CDR2: SNHLY, FYNNEI. The CDR3 loop is CASRDFGEQYF. CDR3 in DNA: TGTGCCAGCAGAGACTTTGGCGAGCAGTACTTC.

J is TRBJ1-1 and V is TRBV9, with D hard to call. The CDR3 covers 14 residues. The V gene lost 2 bases and the J gene lost 8 bases, with 16 bases spanning the gap. The germline gives CDR1 SGDLS, CDR2 YYNGEE. DNA for the CDR3: TGTGCCAGCAGCGTTGCCGGTGGCGGAGGGGAAGCTTTCTTT. It codes for CASSVAGGGGEAFF.

This rearrangement joins TRBV3-1 (or the pseudogene TRBV3-2) to TRBJ1-4; D might be TRBD1 (5 bases). Germline-derived CDR1 and CDR2 are LGHDT and YNNKEL (reference sequence). V was cut by 5 bases and J by 4 bases, with 11 bases left in between. CDR3 size: 14 residues. The CDR3 reads CASSGTVSNEKLFF. DNA of the CDR3: TGTGCCAGCAGCGGGACGGTCAGTAATGAAAAACTGTTTTTT.

This chain uses TRBV18 with TRBJ1-2; D gene ambiguous. CDR1 KGHSH and CDR2 LQKENI come from the germline V gene. V was cut by 3 bases and J by 2 bases, with 7 bases left in between. The CDR3 length is 13 residues. The CDR3 nucleotides read TGTGCCAGCTCACCGACGGAGAACTATGGCTACACCTTC. Translating gives CASSPTENYGYTF.

This clone was found once. The CDR3 protein is CASSSRRFKNNEQFF. The CDR3 nucleotides read TGTGCCAGCAGCTCCAGGCGTTTCAAAAATAATGAGCAGTTCTTC. This chain joins TRBV7-8 and TRBJ2-1, with D hard to call. CDR3 size: 15 residues. V lost 4 bases to trimming and J lost 7 bases, with 17 bases between them. Germline values: CDR1 SGHVS, CDR2 FQNEAQ. Filled out from reference TRBV7-8 and TRBJ2-1, the complete variable domain reads GAGVSQSPRYKVAKRGQDVALRCDPISGHVSLFWYQQALGQGPEFLTYFQNEAQLDKSGLPSDRFFAERPEGSVSTLKIQRTQQEDSAVYLCASSSRRFKNNEQFFGPGTRLTVL.

The V gene is TRBV7-9, the J gene TRBJ1-2; 8 bases map to TRBD1. The CDR3 has 15 amino acids. Germline V CDR1 and CDR2: SEHNR, FQNEAQ (reference sequence). V trimming: 5 bases; J trimming: 8 bases; junction bases outside the gene matches: 13. The CDR3 region is CASSVDGQGRDGYTF. The CDR3 DNA is TGTGCCAGCAGCGTAGACGGACAGGGAAGGGACGGCTACACCTTC.

This clone was seen just once. This sequence joins TRBV13 and TRBJ1-2, with 9 bases identical to TRBD1. Trimming took 5 bases from V and 6 from J; bases not matched to a gene: 10. CDR3 length equals 15 residues. CDR1 is PRHDT and CDR2 is FYEKMQ in the germline V gene (reference sequence). The CDR3 coding sequence is TGTGCCAGCAGCGAGGGACAGGGAAGTCTGAATGGCTACACCTTC. It specifies CASSEGQGSLNGYTF.

In its sample, this clone was seen a few times. V gene TRBV6-2 or TRBV6-3 combines with J gene TRBJ1-1, with D hard to call. Trimming took 2 bases from V and 8 from J, leaving 6 bases between them. Per the germline V gene, CDR1 is MNHEY and CDR2 is SVGEGT. This CDR3 region has 11 residues. CDR3 nucleotides: TGTGCCAGCAGTTACGGACGGGAAGCTTTCTTT. Amino acids: CASSYGREAFF.

This chain joins TRBV5-1 and TRBJ1-3; 7 nucleotides match TRBD1. The CDR3 length is 14 residues. Germline loops: CDR1 SGHRS, CDR2 YFSETQ. Losses at the gene ends were 4 bases for V and 8 bases for J; bases not matched to a gene: 9. Written as DNA, the CDR3 is TGCGCCAGCAGCCCTGGGGCAGGGGGACACACCATATATTTT. It yields the protein CASSPGAGGHTIYF.

The V gene is TRBV7-9, the J gene TRBJ2-1, with unresolved D. Trimming took off 1 base at V and 1 base at J, with 5 bases between the two ends. The CDR3 spans 14 residues. Germline CDR1 SEHNR, CDR2 FQNEAQ (reference sequence). CDR3 amino acids: CASSLDASYNEQFF. The DNA for the CDR3 is TGTGCCAGCAGCTTAGACGCGTCCTACAATGAGCAGTTCTTC.

The J gene is TRBJ1-6, the V gene TRBV5-1; 7 nucleotides match TRBD1. The germline V gene encodes CDR1 SGHRS and CDR2 YFSETQ. The CDR3 contains 15 residues. J lost 7 bases, V lost 4 bases, and 8 bases had no gene match. This chain's CDR3 is CASSPQTGRNSPLHF. Written as DNA, the CDR3 is TGCGCCAGCAGCCCCCAGACAGGGAGGAATTCACCCCTCCACTTT.

This chain links TRBV18 with TRBJ2-3; D perhaps matches TRBD2 (6 bases). Germline V gene lookup returns CDR1 KGHSH and CDR2 LQKENI. With 1 base removed from V and 4 bases from J, the gap between germline ends came to 9 bases. This CDR3 has 14 residues. CDR3 sequence: CASSPQAGADTQYF. The CDR3 DNA is TGTGCCAGCTCACCACAAGCGGGCGCAGATACGCAGTATTTT.

V is TRBV9 and J is TRBJ2-3, with TRBD2 identical over 7 bases. CDR1 is SGDLS and CDR2 is YYNGEE in the germline V gene. With 3 bases clipped from V and 0 bases from J, the junction kept 7 bases outside the gene matches. The CDR3 sequence is 16 residues long. CDR3: CASSARTSVSTDTQYF. The DNA for the CDR3 is TGTGCCAGCAGCGCCCGGACTAGTGTAAGCACAGATACGCAGTATTTT.

This clone was observed a few times. This chain uses TRBV6-5 with TRBJ1-4; 9 bases are a match to TRBD1. Losses at the gene ends were 5 bases for V and 5 bases for J; bases not matched to a gene: 3. CDR1 is MNHEY and CDR2 is SVGAGI in the germline V gene. The CDR3 sequence is 14 residues long. This CDR3 is CASSQGQGNEKLFF. CDR3 coding DNA: TGTGCCAGCAGTCAGGGACAGGGCAATGAAAAACTGTTTTTT.

This sequence joins TRBV6-5 and TRBJ1-3; D is ambiguous. The CDR3 runs 13 residues. Germline CDR1 is MNHEY and CDR2 is SVGAGI. Trimming stripped 7 bases from V and 0 bases from J, with 7 bases between. The CDR3, as DNA: TGTGCCAGCATTCGGAGCTCTGGAAACACCATATATTTT. Encoded protein: CASIRSSGNTIYF.

This chain joins TRBV5-1 and TRBJ1-2, with D perhaps TRBD1 (6 bases). From germline, CDR1 is SGHRS and CDR2 YFSETQ. The germline V and J ends were trimmed by 0 bases and 6 bases, with 9 bases remaining between them. The CDR3 extends over 13 amino acids. The CDR3 protein is CASSLASGDGYTF. CDR3 nucleotide sequence: TGCGCCAGCAGCTTGGCCTCAGGGGATGGCTACACCTTC.

DNA for the CDR3: TGTGCCAGCAGTTACTCAGCAGGGGCACACACCGGGGAGCTGTTTTTT. Encoded protein: CASSYSAGAHTGELFF. The chain uses TRBV6-2 or TRBV6-3 and TRBJ2-2, with TRBD1 as a possible D gene (6 bases). V was cut by 0 bases and J by 3 bases, with 11 bases left in between. Germline CDR1 and CDR2: MNHEY and SVGEGT. CDR3 length equals 16 residues.

This clone appeared once. The gene calls are TRBV12-3 or TRBV12-4 and TRBJ1-2; D possibly corresponds to TRBD1 (5 bases). Trimming stripped 3 bases from V and 8 bases from J, with 10 bases between. The CDR3 spans 12 residues. For the CDR3, the DNA is TGTGCCAGCAGTTTTGGGACGCGGGGCTACACCTTC. Its translation is CASSFGTRGYTF.

This clone was seen a few times. The rearrangement links TRBV7-6 to TRBJ2-7, with TRBD1 as a possible D gene (6 bases). The V end lost 5 bases, the J end lost 4 bases, and 15 bases lay between the germline ends. Per the germline V gene, CDR1 is SGHVS and CDR2 is FNYEAQ. CDR3 length: 14 residues. CDR3 sequence: CASSQPQGQYEQYF. The CDR3 nucleotides read TGTGCCAGCAGCCAGCCCCAGGGGCAGTACGAGCAGTACTTC.

This chain joins TRBV2 and TRBJ2-7; weak D call: TRBD2 (6 bases). V was clipped by 11 bases and J by 2 bases, with 19 bases between them. The length of the CDR3 is 14 residues. Germline CDR1 SNHLY, CDR2 FYNNEI. CDR3 sequence reads: CAQAEGGGTYEQYF. The CDR3 region has the DNA TGTGCCCAAGCAGAGGGAGGAGGGACCTACGAGCAGTACTTC.

The chain is built from TRBV30 and TRBJ1-2; D not certain. Germline CDR1 reads GTSNPN; CDR2 reads SVGIG (reference sequence). The CDR3 length is 13 residues. Trimming left V 3 bases short and J 7 bases short, with 15 bases between. As DNA, the CDR3 is TGTGCCTGGAGCACCGAGGGTGTCGGTGGCTACACCTTC. This translates into CAWSTEGVGGYTF.

The chain couples TRBV5-1 to TRBJ1-1, with a weak D call TRBD1 (6 bases). This CDR3 spans 14 amino acids. V was cut by 4 bases and J by 5 bases, with 15 bases left in between. The V gene's germline CDR1 is SGHRS and CDR2 YFSETQ. This CDR3 reads CASSPGEGRTEAFF. CDR3 coding DNA: TGCGCCAGCAGCCCAGGGGAGGGGAGAACTGAAGCTTTCTTT.

The rearrangement uses TRBV2 and TRBJ1-2; a weak D match, TRBD1 (5 bases). Germline assignment: CDR1 SNHLY and CDR2 FYNNEI. V was pared by 8 bases and J by 5 bases, with 21 bases between. The CDR3 loop spans 15 amino acids. The CDR3, as DNA: TGTGCCAGCCGGGGGGGGACGAGCGTTGCGTATGGCTACACCTTC. This codes for CASRGGTSVAYGYTF.

V is TRBV4-2 and J is TRBJ1-5, with 7 bases lining up with TRBD1. The germline gives CDR1 LGHNA, CDR2 YNFKEQ. The CDR3 loop spans 16 amino acids. The J segment lost 6 bases and the V segment lost 0 bases, leaving 8 bases of the junction unmatched. The CDR3 nucleotides read TGTGCCAGCAGCCAAGACACAGGGGATAGGAGTCAGCCCCAGCATTTT. The encoded protein is CASSQDTGDRSQPQHF.

The chain combines TRBV4-2 with TRBJ1-2; D perhaps matches TRBD1 (6 bases). The V and J ends lost 4 bases and 4 bases respectively, with 16 bases between them. The CDR3 loop spans 15 amino acids. Germline-derived CDR1 and CDR2 are LGHNA and YNFKEQ. Written as DNA, the CDR3 is TGTGCCAGCAGCCCCACGGCAGGGGATGTCTATGGCTACACCTTC. It specifies CASSPTAGDVYGYTF.

Only one count was recorded for this clone. The chain's CDR3 is CASSVEGAGYYNEQFF. CDR3 sequence (DNA): TGTGCCAGCAGCGTAGAGGGAGCGGGGTACTACAATGAGCAGTTCTTC. The chain carries TRBV9 and TRBJ2-1; TRBD2 matches at 7 bases. CDR1 is SGDLS and CDR2 is YYNGEE in the germline V gene. The trim removed 0 bases at V and 3 bases at J, leaving 6 bases unmatched. The length of the CDR3 is 16 residues.

This clone was recorded at least ten times. V is TRBV11-3 and J is TRBJ2-3, with TRBD2 matching 8 bases. V was pared by 6 bases and J by 8 bases, with 13 bases of the junction left unmatched. This CDR3 has 15 residues. CDR1 and CDR2 (germline): SGHNT, YENEEA. CDR3 nucleotide sequence: TGTGCCAGCAGGCCTGGGACTAGGGGAGATGGTACGCAGTATTTT. Translation gives CASRPGTRGDGTQYF.

Notes on this clone: An end of the junction differs from the germline gene, which may be a read error. V usage is TRBV7-7 and J usage is TRBJ1-1, with D unresolved. CDR3 size: 13 residues. Germline V gene sequence: CDR1 SSHAT, CDR2 FNYEAQ (reference sequence). This CDR3 is CASSLTENTEAFF. The CDR3 coding sequence is TGTGCTAGCAGCCTGACCGAGAACACTGAAGCTTTCTTT. The full variable domain, with the rest looked up from reference TRBV7-7 and TRBJ1-1, is GAGVSQSPRYKVTKRGQDVTLRCDPISSHATLYWYQQALGQGPEFLTYFNYEAQPDKSGLPSDRFSAERPEGSISTLTIQRTEQRDSAMYRCASSLTENTEAFFGQGTRLTVV.